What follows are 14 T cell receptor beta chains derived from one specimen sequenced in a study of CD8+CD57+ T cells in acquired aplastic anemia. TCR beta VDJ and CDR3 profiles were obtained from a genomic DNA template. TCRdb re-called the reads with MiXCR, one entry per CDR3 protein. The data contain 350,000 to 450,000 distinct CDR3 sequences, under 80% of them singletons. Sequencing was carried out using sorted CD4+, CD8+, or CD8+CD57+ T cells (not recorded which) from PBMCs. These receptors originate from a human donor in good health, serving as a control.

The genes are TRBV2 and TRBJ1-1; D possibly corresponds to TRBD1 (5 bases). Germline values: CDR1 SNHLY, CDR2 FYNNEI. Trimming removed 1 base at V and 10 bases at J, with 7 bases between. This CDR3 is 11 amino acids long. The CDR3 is CASSEVGRAFF. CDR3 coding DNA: TGTGCCAGCAGTGAAGTGGGACGAGCTTTCTTT.

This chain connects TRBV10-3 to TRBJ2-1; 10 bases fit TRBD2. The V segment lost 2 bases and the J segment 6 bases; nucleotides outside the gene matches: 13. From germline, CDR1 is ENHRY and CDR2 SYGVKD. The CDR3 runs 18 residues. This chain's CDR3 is CAISETTLAGGRLNEQFF. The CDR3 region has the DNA TGTGCCATCAGTGAGACTACCTTAGCGGGGGGCCGCCTCAATGAGCAGTTCTTC.

As DNA, the CDR3 is TGTGCCAGCAGCGATCCGGGACAGTCTTACAATGAGCAGTTCTTC. This sequence encodes CASSDPGQSYNEQFF. The rearrangement joins TRBV4-2 to TRBJ2-1; 7 nucleotides align to TRBD1. The V gene end was trimmed by 5 bases and the J gene end by 4 bases; junction bases not matched to a gene: 8. CDR3 length equals 15 residues. Germline V gives CDR1 LGHNA, CDR2 YNFKEQ.

The CDR3 bases are TGTGCCAGCAGCGTGACGGGACTAGTGTACGAGCAGTACTTC. Encoded protein: CASSVTGLVYEQYF. The rearrangement uses TRBV7-3 and TRBJ2-7; 8 nucleotides align to TRBD2. CDR1 SGHTA and CDR2 FQGTGA come from the germline V gene. The length of the CDR3 is 14 residues. J lost 4 bases, V lost 5 bases, and 7 bases had no gene match.

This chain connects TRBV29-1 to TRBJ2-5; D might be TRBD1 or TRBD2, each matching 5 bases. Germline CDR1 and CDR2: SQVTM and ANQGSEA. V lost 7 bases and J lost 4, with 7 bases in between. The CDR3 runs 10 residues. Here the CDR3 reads CSGGRETQYF. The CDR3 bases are TGCAGCGGGGGACGAGAGACCCAGTACTTC.

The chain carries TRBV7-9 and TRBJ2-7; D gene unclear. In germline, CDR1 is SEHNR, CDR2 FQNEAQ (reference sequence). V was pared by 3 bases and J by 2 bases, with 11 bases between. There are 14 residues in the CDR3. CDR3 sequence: CASSFRPSAYEQYF. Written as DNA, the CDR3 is TGTGCCAGCAGCTTTCGGCCCAGCGCCTACGAGCAGTACTTC.

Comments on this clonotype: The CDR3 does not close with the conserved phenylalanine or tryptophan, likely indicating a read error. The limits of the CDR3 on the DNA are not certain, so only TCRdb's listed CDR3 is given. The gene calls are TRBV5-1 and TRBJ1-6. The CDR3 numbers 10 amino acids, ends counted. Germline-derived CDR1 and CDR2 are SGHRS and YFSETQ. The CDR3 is CASSSEGSNY.

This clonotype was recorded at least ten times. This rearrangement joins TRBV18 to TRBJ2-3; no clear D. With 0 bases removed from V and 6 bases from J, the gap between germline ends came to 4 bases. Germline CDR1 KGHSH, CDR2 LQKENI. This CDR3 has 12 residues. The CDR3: CASSPPLDTQYF. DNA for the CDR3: TGTGCCAGCTCACCACCTTTGGATACGCAGTATTTT. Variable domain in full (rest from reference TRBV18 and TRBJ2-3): NAGVMQNPRHLVRRRGQEARLRCSPMKGHSHVYWYRQLPEEGLKFMVYLQKENIIDESGMPKERFSAEFPKEGPSILRIQQVVRGDSAAYFCASSPPLDTQYFGPGTRLTVL.

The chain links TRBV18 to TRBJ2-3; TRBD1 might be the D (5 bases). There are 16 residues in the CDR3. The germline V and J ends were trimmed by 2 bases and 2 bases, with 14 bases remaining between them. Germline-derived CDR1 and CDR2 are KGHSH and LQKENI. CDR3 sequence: CASSPGIREITDTQYF. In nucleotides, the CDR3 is TGTGCCAGCTCACCAGGAATCAGGGAAATCACAGATACGCAGTATTTT. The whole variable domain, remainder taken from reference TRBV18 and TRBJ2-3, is NAGVMQNPRHLVRRRGQEARLRCSPMKGHSHVYWYRQLPEEGLKFMVYLQKENIIDESGMPKERFSAEFPKEGPSILRIQQVVRGDSAAYFCASSPGIREITDTQYFGPGTRLTVL.

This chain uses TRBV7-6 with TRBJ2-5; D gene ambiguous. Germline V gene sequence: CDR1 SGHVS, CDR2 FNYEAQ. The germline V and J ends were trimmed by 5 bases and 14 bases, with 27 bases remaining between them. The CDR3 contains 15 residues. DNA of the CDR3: TGTGCCAGCAGCGGATTCATGGGTTATGGCTACACCTTCTACTTC. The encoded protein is CASSGFMGYGYTFYF.

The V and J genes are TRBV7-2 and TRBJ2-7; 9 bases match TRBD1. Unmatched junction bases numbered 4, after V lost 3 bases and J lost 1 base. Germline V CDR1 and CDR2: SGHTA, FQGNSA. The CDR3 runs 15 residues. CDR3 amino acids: CASSFGTGISYEQYF. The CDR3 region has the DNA TGTGCCAGCAGCTTTGGGACAGGGATATCCTACGAGCAGTACTTC. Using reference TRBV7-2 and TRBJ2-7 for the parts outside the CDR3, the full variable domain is GAGVSQSPSNKVTEKGKDVELRCDPISGHTALYWYRQSLGQGLEFLIYFQGNSAPDKSGLPSDRFSAERTGGSVSTLTIQRTQQEDSAVYLCASSFGTGISYEQYFGPGTRLTVT.

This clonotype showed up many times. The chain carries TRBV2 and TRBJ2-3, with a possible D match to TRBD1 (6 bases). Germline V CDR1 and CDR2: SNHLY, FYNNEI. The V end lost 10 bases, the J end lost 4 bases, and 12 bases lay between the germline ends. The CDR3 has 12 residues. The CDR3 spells CANGQMPDTQYF. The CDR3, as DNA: TGTGCCAACGGACAGATGCCAGATACGCAGTATTTT.

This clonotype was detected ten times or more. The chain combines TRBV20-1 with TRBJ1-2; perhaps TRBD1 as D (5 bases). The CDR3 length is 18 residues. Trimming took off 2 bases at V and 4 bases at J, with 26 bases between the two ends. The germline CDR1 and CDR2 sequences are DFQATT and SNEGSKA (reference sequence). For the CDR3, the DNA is TGCAGTGCTAGAAGACCTTTGGGAACCACCGGGACGGGCTATGGCTACACCTTC. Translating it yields CSARRPLGTTGTGYGYTF.

CDR3: CASSAIGDPSNQPQHF. The DNA for the CDR3 is TGTGCCAGCAGCGCCATCGGGGACCCTAGCAATCAGCCCCAGCATTTT. This sequence joins TRBV11-2 and TRBJ1-5, with D maybe TRBD1 (5 bases). The CDR3 totals 16 residues. The V gene lost 5 bases and the J gene lost 0 bases, with 14 bases spanning the gap. The germline CDR1 and CDR2 sequences are SGHAT and FQNNGV.